The following is a TCR beta chain sequence with its context. This clone is medium-sized (0.01 to 0.1%) in its sample. Its antigen is unknown. No base-level quality is on record; no much larger clone is a single base apart. Samples from volunteer blood donors who had recovered from COVID-19 were contributed by a second Seattle source. Collaborating institutions collected whole blood in K2EDTA tubes following their own protocols. For TCRbeta analysis, collaborators shipped samples in one of three forms: frozen whole blood, isolated PBMCs, or DNA extracted from either of those sample types. Reading the germline V gene (reference sequence) gives CDR1 MNHEY and CDR2 SMNVEV. At the junction V is shortened by 5 bases and J by 4 bases, with 23 bases in between. Reading from cysteine to phenylalanine, the CDR3 counts 17 amino acids. The sequence is cut down to CDR3 DNA, 51 bases in frame from base 1. The sample originates from a study of blood T cell repertoires in COVID-19 (dated by TCRdb to the early 2020s). Notes on the research overall: Samples from collaborators originated in the United States, Italy and Spain and spanned both the acute and convalescent phases of COVID-19. The material from the prospective study consisted of cDNA or gDNA derived from T cells, B-cell-depleted T cells, or PBMCs. Subjects who had been exposed to COVID-19, were actively infected with it, or had recovered from it provided the deeply sampled blood TCRbeta repertoires that made up the dataset. The repertoires were released in a freely available public database meant as a resource for research on the immune response to SARS-CoV-2. Samples were obtained from the ongoing ImmuneRACE study (first 160 participants) and from 1,254 subjects provided by 6 global collaborators. A de-identified subject ID, COVID-19 status, age in years and sex were almost always included in the sample metadata. Where HLA class I and class II types were available, the types were taken from metadata supplied by the sample provider, not from assay-based typing. Study-wide conclusions, independent of this receptor: Clinical and demographic metadata were provided uncurated, with the amount varying by source and participant.

TCRbeta CDR3 regions were amplified from genomic DNA by means of the immunoSEQ Assay, a bias-controlled multiplex PCR. For the original study's pipeline: The number of nucleated cells in each sample was estimated by amplification of reference gene primers within the assay. To quantify the absolute abundance of each unique TCRbeta CDR3 rearrangement, sequence reads were collapsed and filtered. Productive Simpson clonality was computed per sample as the square root of Simpson's diversity index over productive rearrangements. This immuneACCESS table, as held by TCRdb, lists in-frame sequences with V and J called but not all clones. Of the missing ones, under half trace to an unresolved V gene in checked studies; the others have no known cause. Clonal size and the V and J genes are those of that table, whereas D and trimming came from the DNA. Within this sample are fewer than 200,000 clones, with approximately 87% of them counted one time only. 0.85% to 0.95% of the sample rests with the top ten.

This receptor was taken from a woman between 18 and 29 years old who had recovered from COVID-19. The V gene is TRBV27 and the J gene is TRBJ1-2, with the identity of the D gene unclear. Sequenced: peripheral blood. The nucleotide sequence reads TGTGCCAGCAGTCTCCTTATAGGGCCCGGAGGTACCTATGGCTACACCTTC. This yields the protein CASSLLIGPGGTYGYTF.